The sequence of this T cell receptor (beta chain) was determined in a study of monozygotic twins with inflammatory bowel disease. Study-wide results and caveats: With others, IBD patients shared fewer clonotypes than healthy twins did, especially with disease activity.

The CDR3 runs 14 residues. The germline gives CDR1 SEHNR, CDR2 FQNEAQ (reference sequence). Without any T cell sorting, total RNA was isolated from whole blood. From its re-call of the 5' RACE reads, TCRdb lists each CDR3 protein once, without DNA. The sample includes hundreds of thousands of distinct CDR3 sequences. Points on this clonotype: Its target is unknown.

This clonotype was sampled from a human donor with ulcerative colitis or Crohn's disease, or a healthy co-twin of an affected twin (not recorded which). The chain links TRBV7-9 to TRBJ2-3. Input material: blood. The CDR3 reads CASRSESGTDTQYF. Together with reference TRBV7-9 and TRBJ2-3, the CDR3 gives the full variable domain: DTGVSQNPRHKITKRGQNVTFRCDPISEHNRLYWYRQTLGQGPEFLTYFQNEAQLEKSRLLSDRFSAERPKGSFSTLEIQRTEQGDSAMYLCASRSESGTDTQYFGPGTRLTVL.